The rows below give T cell receptor beta chains drawn from one sample of a study of T cell changes during pregnancy in multiple sclerosis. The assay was immunoSEQ multiplex PCR, and TCRdb's table has in-frame clones only and misses some. The table has 100,000 or so clones, 94% seen once; the top ten hold approximately 1.6%. The sample here was peripheral blood, taken after pregnancy. The receptors here all came from a female donor in good health, enrolled as a control in a pregnancy study. Each CDR3 is given with its conserved first and last residue. Each record gives: J gene, V gene, CDR3 length, D gene, CDR3 protein, CDR3 DNA. The D gene is left open where the match is weak.

>TRBJ2-7|TRBV7-2|15|TRBD2
CASSLKGSGGYEQYF
TGTGCCAGCAGCTTAAAAGGCAGCGGGGGCTACGAGCAGTACTTC
>TRBJ2-5|TRBV30|14|-
CAWTPLALKETQYF
TGTGCCTGGACCCCCCTAGCGTTAAAGGAGACCCAGTACTTC
>TRBJ1-1|TRBV5-1|15|-
CASQKEGGVSTEAFF
TGCGCCAGTCAAAAGGAGGGAGGGGTAAGCACTGAAGCTTTCTTT
>TRBJ1-5|TRBV6-5|15|-
CASAAGQYSNQPQHF
TGTGCCAGCGCGGCTGGACAGTATAGCAATCAGCCCCAGCATTTT
>TRBJ2-5|TRBV7-9|16|-
CASSPLEGFGQETQYF
TGTGCCAGCAGCCCACTAGAGGGTTTCGGACAAGAGACCCAGTACTTC
>TRBJ1-1|TRBV6-5|13|-
CASSYTSVTEAFF
TGTGCCAGCAGTTACACCAGTGTGACTGAAGCTTTCTTT
>TRBJ1-1|TRBV5-5|14|-
CASSLGQGETEAFF
TGTGCCAGCAGCTTGGGCCAAGGGGAAACTGAAGCTTTCTTT
>TRBJ2-5|TRBV15|15|-
CATSVSQGGGETQYF
TGTGCCACCAGCGTGAGCCAAGGAGGCGGAGAGACCCAGTACTTC
>TRBJ2-7|TRBV4-1|16|TRBD2
CASSQASGTSSYEQYF
TGCGCCAGCAGCCAAGCCTCCGGGACTAGCAGTTACGAGCAGTACTTC
>TRBJ2-2|TRBV7-9|17|-
CASSLALTGSGAGELFF
TGTGCCAGCAGCTTAGCGCTGACGGGGAGTGGGGCCGGGGAGCTGTTTTTT
>TRBJ2-1|TRBV29-1|15|TRBD2
CSVEILQLAGVEQFF
TGCAGCGTTGAGATATTGCAACTAGCGGGAGTTGAGCAGTTCTTC
>TRBJ2-1|TRBV5-6|15|TRBD2
CASSLPGPSGDEQFF
TGTGCCAGCAGCCTACCGGGACCTAGCGGGGATGAGCAGTTCTTC
>TRBJ2-4|TRBV18|17|TRBD2
CASSPSLAGGGKNIQYF
TGTGCCAGCTCACCTTCACTAGCGGGGGGGGGCAAAAACATTCAGTACTTC